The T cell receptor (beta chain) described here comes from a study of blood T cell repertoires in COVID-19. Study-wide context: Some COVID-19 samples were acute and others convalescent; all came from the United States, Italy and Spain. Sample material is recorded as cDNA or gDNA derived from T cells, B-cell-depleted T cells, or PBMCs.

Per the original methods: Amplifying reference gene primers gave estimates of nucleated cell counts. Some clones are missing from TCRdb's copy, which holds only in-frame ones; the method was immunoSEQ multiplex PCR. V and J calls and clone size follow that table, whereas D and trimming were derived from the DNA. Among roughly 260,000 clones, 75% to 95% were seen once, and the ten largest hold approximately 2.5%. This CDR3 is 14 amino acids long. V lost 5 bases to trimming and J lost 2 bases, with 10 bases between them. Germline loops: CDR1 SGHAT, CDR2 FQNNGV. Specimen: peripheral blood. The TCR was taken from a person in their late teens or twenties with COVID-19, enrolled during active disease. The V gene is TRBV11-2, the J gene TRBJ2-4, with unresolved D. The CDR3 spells CASSHNPTKNIQYF. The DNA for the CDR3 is TGTGCCAGCAGCCACAACCCCACCAAAAACATTCAGTACTTC.